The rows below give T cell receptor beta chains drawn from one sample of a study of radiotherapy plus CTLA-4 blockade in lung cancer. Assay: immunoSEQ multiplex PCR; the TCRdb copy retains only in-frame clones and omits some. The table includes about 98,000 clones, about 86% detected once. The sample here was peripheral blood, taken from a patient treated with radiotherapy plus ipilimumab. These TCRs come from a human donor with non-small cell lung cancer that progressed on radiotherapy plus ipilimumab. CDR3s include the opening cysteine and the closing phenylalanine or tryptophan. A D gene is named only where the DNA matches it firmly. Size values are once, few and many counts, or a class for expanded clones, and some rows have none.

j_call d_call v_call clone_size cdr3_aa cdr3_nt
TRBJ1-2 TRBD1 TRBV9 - CASSGYRGDGYTF TGTGCCAGCAGCGGGTACAGGGGCGATGGCTACACCTTC
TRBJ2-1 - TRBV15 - CATSTQGSSYNEQFF TGTGCCACCAGCACCCAAGGGAGTTCCTACAATGAGCAGTTCTTC
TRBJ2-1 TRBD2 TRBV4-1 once CASSLRTSGVSYNEQFF TGCGCCAGCAGCCTTCGGACTAGCGGAGTCTCCTACAATGAGCAGTTCTTC
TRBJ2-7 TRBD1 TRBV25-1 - CASMGQGFTYEQYF TGTGCCAGCATGGGACAGGGCTTCACCTACGAGCAGTACTTC
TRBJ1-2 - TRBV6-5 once CASRGVGGYTF TGTGCCAGCAGGGGGGTAGGTGGCTACACCTTC
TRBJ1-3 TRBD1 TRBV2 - CASSNRQGARGNTIYF TGTGCCAGCAGTAACCGACAGGGGGCGAGGGGAAACACCATATATTTT
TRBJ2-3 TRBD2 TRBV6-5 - CASSQTSGSTDTQYF TGTGCCAGCAGTCAAACTAGCGGAAGCACAGATACGCAGTATTTT
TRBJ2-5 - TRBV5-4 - CASSLPGRQETQYF TGTGCCAGCAGCTTGCCTGGACGCCAAGAGACCCAGTACTTC
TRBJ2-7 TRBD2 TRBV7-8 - CASSLGTSGSWSYEQYF TGTGCCAGCAGCTTAGGGACTAGCGGGAGTTGGTCCTACGAGCAGTACTTC
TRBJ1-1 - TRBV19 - CASTLLGNTEAFF TGTGCCAGTACCCTTCTCGGGAACACTGAAGCTTTCTTT
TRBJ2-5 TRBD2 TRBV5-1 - CASSLAAGGPQETQYF TGCGCCAGCAGCTTGGCGGCGGGAGGGCCCCAAGAGACCCAGTACTTC
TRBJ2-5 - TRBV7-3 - CASSDPDRPETQYF TGTGCCAGCAGCGATCCTGACAGGCCAGAGACCCAGTACTTC
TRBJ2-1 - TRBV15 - CATSRDSLANEQFF TGTGCCACCAGCAGAGATAGCCTAGCCAATGAGCAGTTCTTC
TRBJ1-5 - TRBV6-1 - CASRLRGSNQPQHF TGTGCCAGCAGACTCAGGGGTAGCAATCAGCCCCAGCATTTT
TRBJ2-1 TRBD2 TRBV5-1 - CASSSAIAGGVEQFF TGCGCCAGCAGCAGCGCGATAGCGGGAGGAGTTGAGCAGTTCTTC
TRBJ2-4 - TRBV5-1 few CASSSDRNIQYF TGCGCCAGCAGCTCAGACAGAAACATTCAGTACTTC
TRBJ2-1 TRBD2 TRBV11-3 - CASSPGLADNEQFF TGTGCCAGCAGTCCAGGACTAGCGGACAATGAGCAGTTCTTC
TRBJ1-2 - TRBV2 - CASSDNFQGLGGYTF TGTGCCAGCAGCGACAATTTCCAGGGTCTTGGCGGCTACACCTTC
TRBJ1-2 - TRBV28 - CASSRDRAFSRYTF TGTGCCAGCAGTCGGGACCGCGCGTTTTCCCGCTACACCTTC
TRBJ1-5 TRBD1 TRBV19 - CASSMGQGGSSNQPQHF TGTGCCAGTAGTATGGGGCAGGGGGGATCGAGCAATCAGCCCCAGCATTTT
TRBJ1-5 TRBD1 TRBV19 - CATHGTGTSRASNQPQHF TGTGCCACCCACGGGACAGGGACCTCCCGGGCCAGCAATCAGCCCCAGCATTTT
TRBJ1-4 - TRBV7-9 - CASSSDLGVEKLFF TGTGCCAGCAGCTCGGACCTGGGGGTTGAAAAACTGTTTTTT
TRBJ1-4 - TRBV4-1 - CASSQDLTNEKLFF TGCGCCAGCAGCCAAGATCTAACTAATGAAAAACTGTTTTTT
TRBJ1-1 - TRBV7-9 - CASSPNRRPGNTEAFF TGTGCCAGCAGCCCGAACCGACGCCCAGGGAACACTGAAGCTTTCTTT
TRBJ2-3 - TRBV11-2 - CAAQPGKLTDTQYF TGTGCCGCCCAGCCGGGGAAACTCACAGATACGCAGTATTTT
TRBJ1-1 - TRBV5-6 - CASSTWVNTEAFF TGTGCCAGCAGCACTTGGGTAAACACTGAAGCTTTCTTT
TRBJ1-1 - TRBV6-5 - CASRDGGAEAFF TGTGCCAGCAGAGACGGAGGGGCTGAAGCTTTCTTT
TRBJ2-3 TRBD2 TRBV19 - CASSIGAGVDTQYF TGTGCCAGTAGTATTGGAGCGGGAGTAGATACGCAGTATTTT
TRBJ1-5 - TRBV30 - CAWSGTSGAAGSAQHF TGTGCCTGGAGCGGAACATCAGGGGCTGCGGGGAGTGCCCAGCATTTT
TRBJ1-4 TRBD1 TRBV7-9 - CASSPGTVPTNEKLFF TGTGCCAGCAGCCCCGGGACAGTTCCCACTAATGAAAAACTGTTTTTT
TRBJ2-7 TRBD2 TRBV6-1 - CASSGASGGPYEQYF TGTGCCAGCAGTGGAGCCTCGGGGGGACCCTACGAGCAGTACTTC
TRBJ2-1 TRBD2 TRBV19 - CASSIRTSGIRSYNEQFF TGTGCCAGTAGTATACGGACTAGCGGGATCAGGTCCTACAATGAGCAGTTCTTC
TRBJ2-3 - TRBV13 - CASSLGLTRPPTDTQYF TGTGCCAGCAGCTTAGGGTTGACAAGACCCCCCACAGATACGCAGTATTTT
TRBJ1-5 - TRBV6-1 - CASSGRDGRWPQHF TGTGCCAGCAGTGGCCGGGACGGCCGTTGGCCCCAGCATTTT
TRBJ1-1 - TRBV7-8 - CASSLQQVGTEAFF TGTGCCAGCAGCTTACAACAGGTTGGGACTGAAGCTTTCTTT
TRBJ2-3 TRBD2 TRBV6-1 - CASSEGSGLTDTQYF TGTGCCAGCAGTGAAGGTAGCGGGCTCACAGATACGCAGTATTTT
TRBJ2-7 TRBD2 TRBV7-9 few CASSFLVGTSGFYEQYF TGTGCCAGCAGCTTCCTCGTCGGGACTAGCGGATTCTACGAGCAGTACTTC
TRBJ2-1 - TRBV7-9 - CASREVGDEQFF TGTGCCAGCAGAGAGGTTGGAGATGAGCAGTTCTTC
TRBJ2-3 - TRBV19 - CASSIGSTDTQYF TGTGCCAGTAGTATCGGAAGCACAGATACGCAGTATTTT
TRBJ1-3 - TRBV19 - CASSTGVAGNTIYF TGTGCCAGTAGTACAGGGGTAGCGGGAAACACCATATATTTT
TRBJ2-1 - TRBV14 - CASSQLLGIGEQFF TGTGCCAGCAGCCAGCTACTAGGGATCGGTGAGCAGTTCTTC
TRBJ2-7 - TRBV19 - CAERGNEQYF TGTGCCGAAAGGGGGAACGAGCAGTACTTC
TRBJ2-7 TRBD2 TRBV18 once CASSPGLGGGYEQYF TGTGCCAGCTCACCGGGACTTGGGGGAGGGTACGAGCAGTACTTC
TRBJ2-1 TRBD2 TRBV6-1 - CASSVSGRGRDEQFF TGTGCCAGCAGCGTTAGCGGGAGGGGTAGGGATGAGCAGTTCTTC
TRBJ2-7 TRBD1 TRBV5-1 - CASSRATGVDEQYF TGCGCCAGCAGCCGGGCGACAGGGGTTGACGAGCAGTACTTC
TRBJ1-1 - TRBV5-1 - CASSSDLRANTEAFF TGCGCCAGCAGCTCGGACCTCAGGGCGAACACTGAAGCTTTCTTT